A selection of T cell receptor beta chains follows, all from one sample in a study of blood T cell repertoires in COVID-19. Data came from immunoSEQ multiplex PCR; TCRdb stores just in-frame clones and leaves some out. This table has around 95,000 clones, 75% to 95% appearing once. The material sequenced was peripheral blood. The receptors stem from a man aged 45-60 years with acute or convalescent COVID-19. Each CDR3 is given with its conserved first and last residue. The order of the fields is clone size, V gene, D gene, J gene, CDR3 length, CDR3 DNA, CDR3 protein. The D gene is left open where the match is weak. Some rows mark clone size as missing; the rest say once, few, many or name a class of expanded clone.

-	TRBV29-1	TRBD2	TRBJ2-3	12	TGCAGCGCCCCAGCGGGGTGGGATACGCAGTATTTT	CSAPAGWDTQYF
-	TRBV5-4	-	TRBJ2-1	15	TGTGCCAGCAGCTTGCCAAGTCTAGGCTACAATGAGCAGTTCTTC	CASSLPSLGYNEQFF
-	TRBV30	-	TRBJ2-2	15	TGTGCCTGGAGTATCCAGCGGAAAAACACCGGGGAGCTGTTTTTT	CAWSIQRKNTGELFF
-	TRBV24-1	TRBD1	TRBJ1-5	13	TGTGCCACCAGTGAACAGGGGGACCAGCCCCAGCATTTT	CATSEQGDQPQHF
-	TRBV27	TRBD1	TRBJ2-2	14	TGTGCCAGCAGGCAGGGGGCTTGGACCGGGGAGCTGTTTTTT	CASRQGAWTGELFF
-	TRBV9	-	TRBJ2-2	14	TGTGCCAGCAGCGTCGACTACTCCACCGGGGAGCTGTTTTTT	CASSVDYSTGELFF
-	TRBV4-1	TRBD1	TRBJ2-5	16	TGCGCCAGCAGCCATCCACAGGGGGGTGTTCAAGAGACCCAGTACTTC	CASSHPQGGVQETQYF
few	TRBV30	TRBD2	TRBJ2-3	15	TGTGCCTGGAGTGTCGGGGGGATGGACACAGATACGCAGTATTTT	CAWSVGGMDTDTQYF
-	TRBV6-2/TRBV6-3	TRBD2	TRBJ2-1	15	TGTGCCAGCAGCCAGGGACTAGCGGGGTACAATGAGCAGTTCTTC	CASSQGLAGYNEQFF
-	TRBV5-6	-	TRBJ2-5	13	TGTGCCAGCAGCTTGCTAGAGCAAGAGACCCAGTACTTC	CASSLLEQETQYF
-	TRBV19	-	TRBJ2-1	12	TGTGCCAGTAGTATCGGTTTTAATGAGCAGTTCTTC	CASSIGFNEQFF
-	TRBV6-5	-	TRBJ2-7	14	TGTGCCAGCAGTTACTCCCGGGGGTTCAACGAGCAGTACTTC	CASSYSRGFNEQYF
-	TRBV19	TRBD1	TRBJ1-4	16	TGTGCCAGTAGTCCCCTGGGACAGGCAACTAATGAAAAACTGTTTTTT	CASSPLGQATNEKLFF
-	TRBV11-2	TRBD2	TRBJ2-1	17	TGTGCCAGCAGCTTGGACTTTAGCGGGGGAATCTACAATGAGCAGTTCTTC	CASSLDFSGGIYNEQFF
-	TRBV7-2	-	TRBJ1-3	16	TGTGCCAGCAGCCTAGCGAGCGATACCTCTGGAAACACCATATATTTT	CASSLASDTSGNTIYF
-	TRBV5-6	-	TRBJ2-7	14	TGTGCCAGCAGCTTGGGCGGGACCGCCTACGAGCAGTACTTC	CASSLGGTAYEQYF
-	TRBV5-1	TRBD2	TRBJ2-1	16	TGCGCCAGCAGCTTGGCACTAGCGGGAGGGCCTAATGAGCAGTTCTTC	CASSLALAGGPNEQFF
few	TRBV7-8	-	TRBJ1-6	16	TGTGCCAGCAGCTTAGTCGGCAGCGAGAATAATTCACCCCTCCACTTT	CASSLVGSENNSPLHF
-	TRBV5-6	TRBD1	TRBJ2-5	15	TGTGCCAGCAGCGGAGACAGGGGAAGGCAAGAGACCCAGTACTTC	CASSGDRGRQETQYF
once	TRBV7-2	-	TRBJ1-5	16	TGTGCCAGCAGCTTAGCCGTGTCTTATAGCAATCAGCCCCAGCATTTT	CASSLAVSYSNQPQHF
-	TRBV7-9	-	TRBJ2-1	13	TGTGCCAGCAGCCTGAGTGACTACAATGAGCAGTTCTTC	CASSLSDYNEQFF
-	TRBV30	-	TRBJ1-5	13	TGTGCCTGGTGCTTAAGACAGAATCAGCCCCAGCATTTT	CAWCLRQNQPQHF
-	TRBV6-5	-	TRBJ2-1	14	TGTGCCAGCAGTTACTTCGACAGCTACAATGAGCAGTTCTTC	CASSYFDSYNEQFF
-	TRBV30	TRBD2	TRBJ2-7	14	TGTGCCTGGAATTGGGGAGGGAAAGCCTACGAGCAGTACTTC	CAWNWGGKAYEQYF
-	TRBV24-1	-	TRBJ2-1	15	TGTGCCACCAGTGATTTGGCACTATCTGCGAATGAGCAGTTCTTC	CATSDLALSANEQFF
once	TRBV28	TRBD1	TRBJ1-5	13	TGTGCCAGCACACAGGGGCAAAGTCAGCCCCAGCATTTT	CASTQGQSQPQHF
few	TRBV12-3/TRBV12-4	-	TRBJ1-2	13	TGTGCCAGCAGTCAGGGGAGTCTCGAGGGCTACACCTTC	CASSQGSLEGYTF
-	TRBV30	-	TRBJ1-6	14	TGTGCCTGGAGTGTGGGGGGGCGGAATTCACCCCTCCACTTT	CAWSVGGRNSPLHF
-	TRBV21-1	-	TRBJ1-1	16	TGTGCCAGCAGCACGGCAAACAGGGAGGGGAACACTGAAGCTTTCTTT	CASSTANREGNTEAFF
-	TRBV6-5	-	TRBJ2-7	14	TGTGCCAGCATGGCTAGCGGGAACAGGGGGGACCAGTACTTC	CASMASGNRGDQYF
-	TRBV18	TRBD1	TRBJ2-1	15	TGTGCCAGCTCACCCGGACAGGGGGCCTACAATGAGCAGTTCTTC	CASSPGQGAYNEQFF
-	TRBV28	-	TRBJ2-3	12	TGTGCCAGCAGTTCTACTCGAAATACGCAGTATTTT	CASSSTRNTQYF
-	TRBV5-1	-	TRBJ2-3	16	TGCGCCAGCAGCTACCATCTTCGACAGGCCGCAGATACGCAGTATTTT	CASSYHLRQAADTQYF
-	TRBV28	-	TRBJ1-5	12	TGTGCCAGCAAACCTGGGGGGCAGCCCCAGCATTTT	CASKPGGQPQHF
-	TRBV4-1	TRBD1	TRBJ2-7	16	TGCGCCAGCAGCCAAGGTTCCGACAGGGGGGGCCTCGAGCAGTACTTC	CASSQGSDRGGLEQYF
once	TRBV30	TRBD1	TRBJ1-1	16	TGTGCCTGGAGGGGACAGGGAATGTTTGGGAACACTGAAGCTTTCTTT	CAWRGQGMFGNTEAFF
-	TRBV9	TRBD2	TRBJ2-2	16	TGTGCCAGCAGCCCACTAGCGAGCGCGAACACCGGGGAGCTGTTTTTT	CASSPLASANTGELFF
-	TRBV7-6	TRBD2	TRBJ2-7	14	TGTGCCAGCAGCTTCAGCGGGGCTACCTACGAGCAGTACTTC	CASSFSGATYEQYF
-	TRBV27	TRBD1	TRBJ1-2	18	TGTGCCAGCAGTTCGACTGGACAGGGGCAAGTTTCGCGCTATGGCTACACCTTC	CASSSTGQGQVSRYGYTF
once	TRBV11-3	-	TRBJ2-5	13	TGTGCCAGCAACATAGCCGTTCGGGAGACCCAGTACTTC	CASNIAVRETQYF
-	TRBV10-2	-	TRBJ1-2	12	TGCGCCAGCAGGGAACAGGGAAGAGGCTACACCTTC	CASREQGRGYTF